This is a list of T cell receptor beta chains from one sample in a study of siplizumab effects on memory and regulatory T cells. Profiled with immunoSEQ multiplex PCR; TCRdb holds only in-frame clones, not every one. The data hold around 97,000 clones, with roughly 94% observed a single time. Input material: non-Treg CD4+ T cells sorted from blood. These receptors all come from a human donor in good health. The CDR3 runs from the conserved cysteine through the conserved F or W. A D gene is named only where the DNA matches it firmly. Not every row has a clone size; where given, it reads once, few, many or a size class.

D: -; size: -; J: TRBJ2-5; V: TRBV27; DNA: TGTGCCAGCAGTTTAAGTTGGGCAGAACAAGAGACCCAGTACTTC; CDR3: CASSLSWAEQETQYF
D: TRBD2; size: -; J: TRBJ2-7; V: TRBV2; DNA: TGTGCCAGCAGTGAAGCGCTTCGGATACTAGCGGTAAACTACGAGCAGTACTTC; CDR3: CASSEALRILAVNYEQYF
D: -; size: -; J: TRBJ1-1; V: TRBV30; DNA: TGTGCCTGGGGACAGTTGAACACTGAAGCTTTCTTT; CDR3: CAWGQLNTEAFF
D: TRBD1; size: -; J: TRBJ2-2; V: TRBV27; DNA: TGTGCCAGCAGTCTGGGACAGGCCTTCGGGGAGCTGTTTTTT; CDR3: CASSLGQAFGELFF
D: -; size: -; J: TRBJ2-3; V: TRBV9; DNA: TGTGCCAGCAGCGTAGAGGGATTTGGGGATACGCAGTATTTT; CDR3: CASSVEGFGDTQYF
D: TRBD2; size: -; J: TRBJ2-3; V: TRBV6-4; DNA: TGTGCCAGCAGCGAACTAGCGGGAGGGCCCCCAGATACGCAGTATTTT; CDR3: CASSELAGGPPDTQYF
D: TRBD2; size: -; J: TRBJ2-1; V: TRBV14; DNA: TGTGCCAGCAGCCTCGCGACCTGGACTAGCGGGATGTTGTACAATGAGCAGTTCTTC; CDR3: CASSLATWTSGMLYNEQFF
D: -; size: -; J: TRBJ2-1; V: TRBV7-6; DNA: TGTGCCAGCAGCTTATCCGCAGTGCCCCTCCATGAGCAGTTCTTC; CDR3: CASSLSAVPLHEQFF
D: TRBD1; size: -; J: TRBJ1-1; V: TRBV6-5; DNA: TGTGCCAGCAGTTACTCGGGGACAGTGACAGAAGCTTTCTTT; CDR3: CASSYSGTVTEAFF
D: TRBD1; size: once; J: TRBJ1-5; V: TRBV6-5; DNA: TGTGCCAGCACCTTCGACAGGGTAGGACAGCCCCAGCATTTT; CDR3: CASTFDRVGQPQHF
D: -; size: -; J: TRBJ2-2; V: TRBV5-1; DNA: TGCGCCAGCAGCTCGGGGAACACCGGGGAGCTGTTTTTT; CDR3: CASSSGNTGELFF
D: -; size: -; J: TRBJ2-7; V: TRBV6-5; DNA: TGTGCCAGCGGGCGGGACAAGAGTACCTCAGAGCAGTACTTC; CDR3: CASGRDKSTSEQYF
D: TRBD1; size: -; J: TRBJ1-6; V: TRBV4-2; DNA: TGTGCCAGCAGCCCGGGACAGAAAGGACCCCTCCACTTT; CDR3: CASSPGQKGPLHF
D: TRBD1; size: -; J: TRBJ2-1; V: TRBV10-3; DNA: TGTGCCATCAGTAGACAGGGTAACGGCTACAATGAGCAGTTCTTC; CDR3: CAISRQGNGYNEQFF
D: TRBD1; size: -; J: TRBJ1-2; V: TRBV7-9; DNA: TGTGCCAGCAGCGCACCGGGACAGGGGGTAACAAACTATGGCTACACCTTC; CDR3: CASSAPGQGVTNYGYTF
D: -; size: once; J: TRBJ2-3; V: TRBV28; DNA: TGTGCCAGCAGTTTATTCAGGGGAGGGTATCCAGATACGCAGTATTTT; CDR3: CASSLFRGGYPDTQYF
D: -; size: -; J: TRBJ1-4; V: TRBV30; DNA: TGTGCCTGGAGTGTACAAACTTCTGAAAAACTGTTTTTT; CDR3: CAWSVQTSEKLFF
D: -; size: -; J: TRBJ2-7; V: TRBV15; DNA: TGTGCCACCAGCATCGGACGGATTTACGAGCAGTACTTC; CDR3: CATSIGRIYEQYF
D: -; size: -; J: TRBJ2-7; V: TRBV6-5; DNA: TGTGCCAGCCAAAGGACGGCTCTCTCCTACGAGCAGTACTTC; CDR3: CASQRTALSYEQYF
D: -; size: -; J: TRBJ2-3; V: TRBV11-2; DNA: TGTGCCAGCACCGTAACAGATACGCAGTATTTT; CDR3: CASTVTDTQYF
D: -; size: -; J: TRBJ2-7; V: TRBV5-6; DNA: TGTGCCAGCAGGAGAGGACAGCTAACTTCCTACGAGCAGTACTTC; CDR3: CASRRGQLTSYEQYF
D: -; size: -; J: TRBJ2-3; V: TRBV5-4; DNA: TGTGCCAGCAGCTTGGGACAGCTTAACACAGATACGCAGTATTTT; CDR3: CASSLGQLNTDTQYF
D: -; size: -; J: TRBJ1-1; V: TRBV5-4; DNA: TGTGCCAGCAGCGGTGTACACAGAGACACTGAAGCTTTCTTT; CDR3: CASSGVHRDTEAFF
D: TRBD2; size: -; J: TRBJ2-1; V: TRBV11-3; DNA: TGTGCCAGCAGCTTCTCCTTCGCGGGAGGGTTTTACAATGAGCAGTTCTTC; CDR3: CASSFSFAGGFYNEQFF
D: TRBD1; size: -; J: TRBJ1-5; V: TRBV19; DNA: TGTGCCAGTAGTCTGCTACAGGGGACAGCACAGCCCCAGCATTTT; CDR3: CASSLLQGTAQPQHF
D: TRBD2; size: -; J: TRBJ2-3; V: TRBV6-4; DNA: TGTGCCAGCCCCGGAGCGGGGGAAGCGCAGTATTTT; CDR3: CASPGAGEAQYF
D: -; size: -; J: TRBJ2-3; V: TRBV28; DNA: TGTGCCAGCCCCCCCGGTTTAAGCACAGATACGCAGTATTTT; CDR3: CASPPGLSTDTQYF